This TCR beta chain stems from a study of blood T cell repertoires in COVID-19. Turning to the study itself: T cells, B-cell-depleted T cells, or PBMCs provided the cDNA or gDNA that served as material.

Method: immunoSEQ multiplex PCR; TCRdb's copy keeps in-frame clones and lacks some. The sample yields around 100,000 clones, around 66% seen once. The table lists this clone with a count of one. The ends lost 6 bases at V and 5 bases at J; junction bases unmatched: 3. The CDR3 is made up of 13 amino acids. Germline CDR1 MNHEY, CDR2 SVGAGI. The sequence was obtained from a man older than 75 with acute or convalescent COVID-19. The sample comprised peripheral blood. The V call is TRBV6-5, the J call TRBJ2-5; 10 nucleotides line up with TRBD1. CDR3 protein: CASRDRGIETQYF. The CDR3 nucleotides are TGTGCCAGCAGGGACAGGGGGATTGAGACCCAGTACTTC.